The 6 T cell receptor beta chains below were found in one sample sequenced in a study of cytomegalovirus exposure and HLA in healthy donors. Use of 60 Vbeta and 13 Jbeta primers characterized the PCR. TCRdb's table, derived via immunoSEQ multiplex PCR, lists solely in-frame clones and lacks some. Here the sample spans some 150,000 clones, about 73% being singletons. Sequencing was performed on PBMCs. The receptors were gathered from a woman aged 60-70 years in good health and CMV-seropositive.

The chain employs TRBV7-3 and TRBJ2-3, with 7 nucleotides matching TRBD2. The CDR3 spans 14 residues. The trim removed 5 bases at V and 1 base at J, leaving 3 bases unmatched. Germline V gene data show CDR1 as SGHTA and CDR2 as FQGTGA. DNA of the CDR3: TGTGCCAGCAGCCAGAGCGGGGGCACAGATACGCAGTATTTT. This translates into CASSQSGGTDTQYF.

In this sample, this clone turned up once. The genes are TRBV6-6 and TRBJ2-4, with 8 bases that match TRBD2. The germline CDR1 and CDR2 sequences are MNHNY and SVGAGI (reference sequence). J was trimmed by 0 bases and V by 6 bases; bases with no gene match: 7. CDR3 length: 16 amino acids. In DNA form, the CDR3 reads TGTGCCAGCAGCGGAACTAGCGGTCTAGCCAAAAACATTCAGTACTTC. Protein sequence: CASSGTSGLAKNIQYF.

The V call is TRBV10-1, the J call TRBJ1-5; 7 positions agree with TRBD1. V lost 2 bases to trimming and J lost 5 bases; unmatched junction nucleotides: 6. The length of the CDR3 is 15 residues. Germline lookup yields CDR1 WNHNN and CDR2 SYGVQD (reference sequence). The CDR3 loop reads CASSETGQKDQPQHF. The CDR3 DNA sequence: TGCGCCAGCAGTGAGACGGGACAGAAGGATCAGCCCCAGCATTTT.

This clone was found once. The chain joins TRBV27 to TRBJ2-1; 10 bases are a match to TRBD2. V lost 4 bases to trimming and J lost 7 bases; unmatched junction nucleotides: 7. Germline-derived CDR1 and CDR2 are MNHEY and SMNVEV (reference sequence). This CDR3 is 15 amino acids long. CDR3 residues: CASSSLAGFSNEQFF. CDR3 nucleotide sequence: TGTGCCAGCAGTTCACTAGCGGGATTCAGTAATGAGCAGTTCTTC.

The chain links TRBV7-8 to TRBJ2-7, with 9 bases that match TRBD1. This CDR3 spans 15 amino acids. Germline V gives CDR1 SGHVS, CDR2 FQNEAQ. J was trimmed by 3 bases and V by 2 bases; bases with no gene match: 5. The CDR3 sequence: CASSLTGGEYYEQYF. The CDR3 nucleotides read TGTGCCAGCAGCTTAACAGGGGGCGAATACTACGAGCAGTACTTC.

This rearrangement joins TRBV5-1 to TRBJ1-1; D gene unclear. The germline gives CDR1 SGHRS, CDR2 YFSETQ. Trimming removed 0 bases from V and 5 bases from J, with 8 bases in between. CDR3 length: 13 amino acids. The CDR3 DNA sequence: TGCGCCAGCAGCTTGGGGCAGTGGACTGAAGCTTTCTTT. Protein: CASSLGQWTEAFF.